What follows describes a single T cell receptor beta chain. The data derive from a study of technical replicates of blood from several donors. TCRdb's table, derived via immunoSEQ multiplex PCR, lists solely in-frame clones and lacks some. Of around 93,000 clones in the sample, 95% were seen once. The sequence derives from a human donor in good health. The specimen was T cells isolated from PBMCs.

The CDR3 nucleotides are TGTGCCTACCGGGATTCGGGTTATGGCTACACCTTC. This encodes CAYRDSGYGYTF. This chain uses TRBV28 with TRBJ1-2; D not resolved. The CDR3 length is 12 residues. Germline values: CDR1 MDHEN, CDR2 SYDVKM. V was shortened by 11 bases and J by 5 bases, with 15 bases between the two germline ends.